This T cell receptor beta chain is drawn from a study of somatic mutations in cytotoxic T cells in rheumatoid arthritis. Study details: Patients gave 30 ml EDTA peripheral blood immediately after diagnosis, prior to starting treatment. Certain T-cell populations stained with V beta antibodies were FACS-sorted to nearly 100% purity, and V beta1+ cells were TCRB-sequenced.

This clone was seen only a few times. Its cognate antigen is unknown. Study conclusions and caveats: Clonality of CD8+ T cells, which was compared between rheumatoid arthritis patients and age-matched healthy controls, did not differ significantly. Nobody knew which antigens the expanded CD8+ clones targeted.

Sequencing used immunoSEQ multiplex PCR; TCRdb keeps in-frame clones, though not all of them. The table shows 20,000 or so clones, with 75% to 90% occurring only once. The V and J ends lost 0 bases and 4 bases respectively, with 16 bases between them. CDR3 length: 16 residues. Germline loops: CDR1 SGDLS, CDR2 YYNGEE. This chain joins TRBV9 and TRBJ1-2; tentative D call: TRBD1 (6 bases). The sequencing sample was made of CD8+ T cells sorted from blood. This receptor was identified in an adult with rheumatoid arthritis. Written as DNA, the CDR3 is TGTGCCAGCAGCGTAGCTACAGGGACGGGGGGCTATGGCTACACCTTC. Protein: CASSVATGTGGYGYTF.